This T cell receptor beta chain was recorded in a study of regulatory T cells in long-lasting Graves disease. Stated time point: newly diagnosed GD, antithyroid drugs for less than 3 months. PBMC RNA served as the TCR library source. Construction of TCR beta libraries relied on iRepertoire HTBI primers and on Arm-PCR targeting CDR3 regions. One entry per CDR3 protein results from TCRdb running MiXCR on the multiplex PCR reads. The sample includes 400,000 to 500,000 distinct CDR3 sequences, approximately 15% seen only once; the top ten take roughly 8%. This same sample was also part of a study on T cells in Graves' hyperthyroidism and ophthalmopathy. From that second work: Investigators excluded patients with uncontrolled infection, other autoimmune disease, pregnancy or lactation. An initial round of RT-PCR targeting the TCR CDR3 relied on the HTBI primer set. The model anticipated ophthalmopathy a median about 6.5 months pre-onset.

This receptor was identified in a middle-aged woman with Graves disease. The sequenced sample was peripheral blood mononuclear cells (PBMCs), obtained at new diagnosis, from a patient treated with antithyroid drugs.

This CDR3 reads CASSDRTGLLVQYF. CDR3 sequence (DNA): TGTGCCAGCAGCGACCGGACAGGGCTCCTTGTTCAGTACTTC. This chain uses TRBV13 with TRBJ2-7; TRBD1 matches at 8 bases. The CDR3 is made up of 14 amino acids. CDR1 is PRHDT and CDR2 is FYEKMQ in the germline V gene (reference sequence). V dropped 5 bases and J dropped 10; count of bases not matched to a gene: 13.